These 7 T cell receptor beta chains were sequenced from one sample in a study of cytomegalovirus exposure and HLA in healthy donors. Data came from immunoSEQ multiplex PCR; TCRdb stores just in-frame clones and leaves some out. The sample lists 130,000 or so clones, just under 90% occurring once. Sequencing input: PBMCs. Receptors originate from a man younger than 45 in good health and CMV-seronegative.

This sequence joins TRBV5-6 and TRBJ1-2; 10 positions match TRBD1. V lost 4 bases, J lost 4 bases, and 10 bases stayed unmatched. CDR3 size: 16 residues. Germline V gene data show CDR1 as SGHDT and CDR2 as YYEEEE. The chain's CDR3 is CASSQAGQGFGYGYTF. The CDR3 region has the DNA TGTGCCAGCAGCCAGGCGGGACAGGGGTTCGGCTATGGCTACACCTTC.

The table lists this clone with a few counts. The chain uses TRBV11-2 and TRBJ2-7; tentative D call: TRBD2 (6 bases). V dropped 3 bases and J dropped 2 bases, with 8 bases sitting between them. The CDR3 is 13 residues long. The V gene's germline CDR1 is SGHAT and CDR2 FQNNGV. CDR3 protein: CASSFSGTYEQYF. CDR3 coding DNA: TGTGCCAGCAGCTTTAGCGGAACCTACGAGCAGTACTTC.

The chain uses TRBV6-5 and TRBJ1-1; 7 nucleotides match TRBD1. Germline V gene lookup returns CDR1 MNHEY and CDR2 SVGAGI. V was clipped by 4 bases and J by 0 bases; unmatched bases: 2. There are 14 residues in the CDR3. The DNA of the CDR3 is TGTGCCAGCAGTTCCACAGGGGTGAACACTGAAGCTTTCTTT. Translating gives CASSSTGVNTEAFF.

The CDR3 DNA reads TGTGCCAGCAGTGATAGACAGCCTGACTATGGCTACACCTTC. Protein: CASSDRQPDYGYTF. The chain employs TRBV6-1 and TRBJ1-2, with D perhaps TRBD1 (5 bases). The CDR3 length is 14 residues. The V end was cut by 3 bases, the J end by 3 bases, with 11 bases between. Germline lookup yields CDR1 MNHNS and CDR2 SASEGT.

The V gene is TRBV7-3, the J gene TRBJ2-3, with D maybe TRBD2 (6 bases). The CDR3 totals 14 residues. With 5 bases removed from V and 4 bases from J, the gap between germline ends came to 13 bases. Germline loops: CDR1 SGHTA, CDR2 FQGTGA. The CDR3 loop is CASSIGTGADTQYF. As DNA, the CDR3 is TGTGCCAGCAGCATCGGGACTGGTGCAGATACGCAGTATTTT.

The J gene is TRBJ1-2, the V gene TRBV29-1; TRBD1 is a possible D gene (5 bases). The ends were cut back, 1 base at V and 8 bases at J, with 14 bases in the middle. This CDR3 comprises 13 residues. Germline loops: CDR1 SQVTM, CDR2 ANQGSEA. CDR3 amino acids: CSVEASGASGYTF. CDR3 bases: TGCAGCGTTGAAGCTAGCGGGGCGAGCGGCTACACCTTC.

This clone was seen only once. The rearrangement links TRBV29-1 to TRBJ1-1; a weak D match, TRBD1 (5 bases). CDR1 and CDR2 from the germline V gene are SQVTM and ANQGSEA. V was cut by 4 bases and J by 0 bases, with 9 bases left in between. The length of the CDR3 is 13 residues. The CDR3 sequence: CSVAGVLNTEAFF. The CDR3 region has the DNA TGCAGCGTTGCGGGGGTGCTGAACACTGAAGCTTTCTTT.